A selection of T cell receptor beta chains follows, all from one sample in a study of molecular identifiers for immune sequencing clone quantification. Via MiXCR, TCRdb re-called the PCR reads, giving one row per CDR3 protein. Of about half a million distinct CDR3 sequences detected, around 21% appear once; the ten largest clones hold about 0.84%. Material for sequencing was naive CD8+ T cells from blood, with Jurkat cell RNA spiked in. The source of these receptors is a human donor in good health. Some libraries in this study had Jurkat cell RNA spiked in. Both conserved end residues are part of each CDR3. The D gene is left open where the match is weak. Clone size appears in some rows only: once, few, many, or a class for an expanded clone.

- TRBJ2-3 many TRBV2 CASSEGPLRDTQYF TGTGCCAGCAGTGAAGGTCCCCTTAGAGATACGCAGTATTTT
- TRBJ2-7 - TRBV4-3 CASSQGSTTVSYEQYF TGCGCCAGCAGCCAAGGGAGCACAACCGTGAGCTACGAGCAGTACTTC
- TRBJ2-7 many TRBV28 CASSPRGGLTYEQYF TGTGCCAGCAGCCCACGGGGAGGACTGACCTACGAGCAGTACTTC
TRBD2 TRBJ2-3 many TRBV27 CASSPMTGGPTDTQYF TGTGCCAGCAGTCCCATGACGGGAGGGCCTACAGATACGCAGTATTTT
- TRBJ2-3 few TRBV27 CASSPQGAAGPDTQYF TGTGCCAGCAGTCCTCAGGGAGCGGCAGGCCCAGATACGCAGTATTTT
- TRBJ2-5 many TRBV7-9 CASRSGGQETQYF TGTGCCAGCAGGAGTGGGGGACAAGAGACCCAGTACTTC
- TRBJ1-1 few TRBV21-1 CASSKATGPSLMNTEAFF TGTGCCAGCAGCAAGGCGACAGGTCCGTCCTTGATGAACACTGAAGCTTTCTTT
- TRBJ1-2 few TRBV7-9 CASSLAEIGQSYGYTF TGTGCCAGCAGCTTAGCCGAGATAGGACAATCCTATGGCTACACCTTC
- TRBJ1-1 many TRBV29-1 CSVPYYGRVTEAFF TGCAGCGTTCCTTATTACGGCCGGGTTACTGAAGCTTTCTTT
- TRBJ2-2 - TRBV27 CASSLTINTGELFF TGTGCCAGCAGTCTCACGATTAACACCGGGGAGCTGTTTTTT
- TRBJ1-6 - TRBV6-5 CASSYQVPGPRVSPLHF TGTGCCAGCAGTTACCAAGTCCCGGGACCGCGGGTCTCACCCCTCCACTTT
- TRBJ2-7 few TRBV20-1 CSASPRDLVSYEQYF TGCAGTGCTTCCCCCCGGGACTTAGTGTCCTACGAGCAGTACTTC
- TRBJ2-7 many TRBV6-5 CASSEEPGAGEYEQYF TGTGCCAGCAGCGAAGAGCCGGGGGCAGGGGAGTACGAGCAGTACTTC
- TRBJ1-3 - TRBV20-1 CSASGTDSGHTIYF TGCAGTGCTAGCGGGACGGATAGTGGTCACACCATATATTTT
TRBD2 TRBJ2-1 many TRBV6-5 CASSSAGGPYNEQFF TGTGCCAGCAGTTCTGCGGGGGGACCCTACAATGAGCAGTTCTTC
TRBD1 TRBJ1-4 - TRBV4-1 CASSQEWNRGPEKLLF TGCGCCAGCAGCCAAGAATGGAACAGGGGGCCTGAAAAACTGCTTTTT
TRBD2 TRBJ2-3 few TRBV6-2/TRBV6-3 CASSYLVTSGGPSTDTQYF TGTGCCAGCAGTTATCTCGTTACTAGCGGGGGCCCTAGCACAGATACGCAGTATTTT
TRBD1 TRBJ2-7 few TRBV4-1 CASSQGPGTGDGEQYF TGCGCCAGCAGCCAAGGCCCCGGGACAGGGGATGGTGAGCAGTACTTC
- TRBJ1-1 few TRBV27 CASRAAGGRTEAFF TGTGCCAGCAGAGCCGCTGGGGGTAGGACTGAAGCTTTCTTT
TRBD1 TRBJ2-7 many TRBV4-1 CASSQKGQGSYEQYF TGCGCCAGCAGCCAAAAGGGACAGGGGTCCTACGAGCAGTACTTC
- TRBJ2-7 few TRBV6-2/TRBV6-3 CASSFGSQGRYEQYF TGTGCCAGCAGTTTCGGCTCACAGGGGAGGTACGAGCAGTACTTC
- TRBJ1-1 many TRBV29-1 CSVETGSENTEAFF TGCAGCGTTGAAACCGGGTCTGAGAACACTGAAGCTTTCTTT
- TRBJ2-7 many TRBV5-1 CASSQPKDPRRGSYEQYF TGCGCCAGCAGCCAACCTAAAGACCCGAGGAGGGGCTCCTACGAGCAGTACTTC
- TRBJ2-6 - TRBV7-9 CASSLLESSGANVLTF TGTGCCAGCAGCCTTTTGGAGAGCTCTGGGGCCAACGTCCTGACTTTC
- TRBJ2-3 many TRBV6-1 CATIEDTQYF TGTGCCACCATCGAAGATACGCAGTATTTT
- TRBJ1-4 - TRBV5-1 CASSLAQGATNENLFF TGCGCCAGCAGCTTGGCCCAGGGTGCGACTAATGAAAACCTGTTTTTT
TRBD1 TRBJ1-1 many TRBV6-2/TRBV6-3 CASSYSRYRGGTEAFF TGTGCCAGCAGTTACTCGAGGTACAGGGGGGGCACTGAAGCTTTCTTT
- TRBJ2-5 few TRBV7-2 CASSPEVLTDPETQYF TGTGCCAGCAGCCCAGAGGTCCTCACCGACCCAGAGACCCAGTACTTC
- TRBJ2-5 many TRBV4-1 CASSQVHGGSGQQETQYF TGCGCCAGCAGCCAAGTCCACGGGGGGTCCGGACAGCAAGAGACCCAGTACTTC
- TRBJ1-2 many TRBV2 CASSAVDVTNYGYTF TGTGCCAGCAGCGCCGTCGACGTCACTAACTATGGCTACACCTTC
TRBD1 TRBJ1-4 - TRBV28 CASIQDRGIRAATNEKLFF TGTGCCAGCATTCAAGACAGGGGGATTAGGGCTGCAACTAATGAAAAACTGTTTTTT
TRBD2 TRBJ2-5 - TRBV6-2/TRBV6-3 CASRTSGGYQETQYF TGTGCCAGCAGGACTAGCGGGGGATATCAAGAGACCCAGTACTTC
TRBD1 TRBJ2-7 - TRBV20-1 CSARDGQVPGEQYF TGCAGTGCTAGAGATGGACAGGTCCCAGGAGAGCAGTACTTC
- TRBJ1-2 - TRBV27 CASSLIGSGDGYTF TGTGCCAGCAGTTTAATTGGGTCAGGGGATGGCTACACCTTC
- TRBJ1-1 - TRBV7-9 CASSLVLGENTEAFF TGTGCCAGCAGCTTAGTGCTAGGCGAGAACACTGAAGCTTTCTTT
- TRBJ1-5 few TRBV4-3 CASSQGGGGQPQHF TGCGCCAGCAGCCAGGGGGGGGGCGGTCAGCCCCAGCATTTT
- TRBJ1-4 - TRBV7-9 CASSELGFEKLFF TGTGCCAGCAGCGAGCTGGGATTCGAAAAACTGTTTTTT
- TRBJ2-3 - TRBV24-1 CATSDRTEYTGTQYF TGCGCCACCAGTGACCGTACAGAGTACACAGGTACGCAGTATTTT
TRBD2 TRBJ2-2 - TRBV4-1 CASSSPAPGLAGERELFF TGCGCCAGCAGCTCCCCGGCCCCCGGACTAGCGGGAGAACGGGAGCTGTTTTTT
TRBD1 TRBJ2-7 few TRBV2 CASSVRQGAYYEQYF TGTGCCAGCAGTGTCAGACAGGGGGCTTACTACGAGCAGTACTTC
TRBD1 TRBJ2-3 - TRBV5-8 CASSSGTVRVDTQYF TGTGCCAGCAGCTCCGGGACAGTTCGCGTCGATACGCAGTATTTT
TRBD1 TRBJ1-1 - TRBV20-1 CSARGGQGEGRNTGAFF TGCAGTGCTAGAGGGGGACAGGGGGAAGGTCGGAACACTGGAGCTTTCTTT
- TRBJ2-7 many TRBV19 CASSIGIAYEQYF TGTGCCAGTAGTATAGGCATCGCCTACGAGCAGTACTTC
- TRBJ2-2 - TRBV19 CASIPGSNTGELFF TGTGCCAGTATCCCGGGATCAAACACCGGGGAGCTGTTTTTT
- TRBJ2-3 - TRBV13 CASTSGSSTDTQYF TGTGCCAGCACCTCCGGTTCGAGCACAGATACGCAGTATTTT
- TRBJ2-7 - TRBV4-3 CASRRSRDYHYEQYF TGCGCCAGCAGGAGGTCCCGAGACTACCACTACGAGCAGTACTTC
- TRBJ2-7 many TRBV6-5 CASSYTPGAYEQYF TGTGCCAGCAGTTACACTCCCGGAGCGTACGAGCAGTACTTC
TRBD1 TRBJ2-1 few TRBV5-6 CASSLAGQGYYEQFF TGTGCCAGCAGCTTGGCGGGACAGGGATATTATGAGCAGTTCTTC
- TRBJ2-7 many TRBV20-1 CSARDLVRGTVWGEQYF TGCAGTGCTAGAGATCTAGTGAGGGGAACTGTCTGGGGTGAGCAGTACTTC
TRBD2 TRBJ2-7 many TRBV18 CASSHREGYSYEQYF TGTGCCAGCTCGCACCGGGAGGGATACTCCTACGAGCAGTACTTC
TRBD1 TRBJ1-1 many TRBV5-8 CASSLVPGGATEAFF TGTGCCAGCAGCTTGGTTCCAGGGGGAGCCACTGAAGCTTTCTTT
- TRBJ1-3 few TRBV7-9 CASSLRKGPFSGNTIYF TGTGCCAGCAGCTTAAGAAAGGGCCCCTTCTCTGGAAACACCATATATTTT